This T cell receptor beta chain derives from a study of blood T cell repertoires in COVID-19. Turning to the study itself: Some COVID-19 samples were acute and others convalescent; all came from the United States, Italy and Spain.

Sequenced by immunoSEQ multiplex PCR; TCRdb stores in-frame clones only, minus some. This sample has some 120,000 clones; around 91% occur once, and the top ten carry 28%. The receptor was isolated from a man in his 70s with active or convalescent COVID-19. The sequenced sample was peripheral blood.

CDR3: CASGKDRGREKLFF. CDR3 DNA: TGTGCCAGTGGGAAGGACAGGGGCAGAGAAAAACTGTTTTTT. This rearrangement joins TRBV19 to TRBJ1-4, with 9 bases that match TRBD1. This CDR3 is built from 14 residues. Germline lookup yields CDR1 LNHDA and CDR2 SQIVND (reference sequence). V gave up 8 bases and J gave up 8 bases; unmatched junction bases: 9.